Below are 24 T cell receptor beta chains sequenced from a single sample in a study of blood T cell repertoires in COVID-19. Measured with immunoSEQ multiplex PCR; TCRdb has only the in-frame clones, and not every one. This table has tens of thousands of clones, around four fifths appearing once. Sequenced: peripheral blood. These receptors were obtained from a man aged 45 to 65 with active COVID-19.

This clone has just one count. This chain links TRBV9 with TRBJ1-1, with D unresolved. Germline lookup yields CDR1 SGDLS and CDR2 YYNGEE. V dropped 0 bases and J dropped 0 bases, with 9 bases sitting between them. The CDR3 is 15 amino acids. CDR3 bases: TGTGCCAGCAGCGTAGACGCAGCGGTGAACACTGAAGCTTTCTTT. Protein sequence: CASSVDAAVNTEAFF. The complete variable domain, with remaining parts taken from reference TRBV9 and TRBJ1-1, reads DSGVTQTPKHLITATGQRVTLRCSPRSGDLSVYWYQQSLDQGLQFLIQYYNGEERAKGNILERFSAQQFPDLHSELNLSSLELGDSALYFCASSVDAAVNTEAFFGQGTRLTVV.

The CDR3 protein is CASSPRGFGMNTEAFF. In nucleotides, the CDR3 is TGTGCCAGCAGTCCCCGGGGATTCGGAATGAACACTGAAGCTTTCTTT. The J gene is TRBJ1-1, the V gene TRBV7-2, with no clear D. The CDR3 spans 16 residues. Trimming took off 6 bases at V and 0 bases at J, with 17 bases between the two ends. Germline CDR1 is SGHTA and CDR2 is FQGNSA.

This sequence joins TRBV7-9 and TRBJ2-5; weak D call: TRBD2 (6 bases). CDR3 length: 14 amino acids. V was shortened by 0 bases and J by 5 bases, with 10 bases between the two germline ends. Germline V gene data show CDR1 as SEHNR and CDR2 as FQNEAQ (reference sequence). CDR3 sequence reads: CASSLATSTETQYF. DNA for the CDR3: TGTGCCAGCAGCTTAGCTACTAGCACTGAGACCCAGTACTTC.

The chain combines TRBV5-5 with TRBJ2-7, with 13 bases that match TRBD2. The ends lost 1 base at V and 0 bases at J; junction bases unmatched: 1. Germline CDR1 and CDR2: SGHKS and YYEKEE (reference sequence). This CDR3 has 16 residues. The CDR3 DNA is TGTGCCAGCAGCTTGAGGACTAGCGGGGGCTCCTACGAGCAGTACTTC. Protein product: CASSLRTSGGSYEQYF.

CDR3 residues: CAAQRELQGEQFF. CDR3 DNA sequence: TGTGCCGCCCAGCGGGAGCTCCAGGGTGAGCAGTTCTTC. The chain couples TRBV10-3 to TRBJ2-1; 8 bases are a match to TRBD2. This CDR3 is built from 13 residues. Per the germline V gene, CDR1 is ENHRY and CDR2 is SYGVKD. The V and J ends lost 11 bases and 9 bases, in that order; junction bases with no gene match: 12.

The gene calls are TRBV7-9 and TRBJ1-4; no firm D call. The CDR3 has 15 residues. Germline loops: CDR1 SEHNR, CDR2 FQNEAQ (reference sequence). V shed 5 bases and J shed 8 bases, with 18 bases lying between them. In DNA form, the CDR3 reads TGTGCCAGCAGCCGCGTGGCGGGGAAGAACGAAAAACTGTTTTTT. Residues: CASSRVAGKNEKLFF.

This rearrangement joins TRBV9 to TRBJ1-1; D unresolved. Trimming left V 4 bases short and J 5 bases short, with 12 bases between. Germline values: CDR1 SGDLS, CDR2 YYNGEE. This CDR3 is 13 amino acids long. CDR3 protein: CASSPQIVTEAFF. Here the CDR3 DNA reads TGTGCCAGCAGCCCCCAGATTGTTACTGAAGCTTTCTTT.

The chain employs TRBV7-2 and TRBJ2-3, with 8 bases matching TRBD2. Germline V gene lookup returns CDR1 SGHTA and CDR2 FQGNSA. The CDR3 spans 15 residues. Unmatched junction bases numbered 6, after V lost 1 base and J lost 6 bases. The DNA of the CDR3 is TGTGCCAGCAGCTTAGTGTCTGCGGGGGGTGATACGCAGTATTTT. Translating gives CASSLVSAGGDTQYF. The whole variable domain, remainder taken from reference TRBV7-2 and TRBJ2-3, is GAGVSQSPSNKVTEKGKDVELRCDPISGHTALYWYRQSLGQGLEFLIYFQGNSAPDKSGLPSDRFSAERTGGSVSTLTIQRTQQEDSAVYLCASSLVSAGGDTQYFGPGTRLTVL.

The chain uses TRBV18 and TRBJ2-1; 10 bases are a match to TRBD1. The CDR3 consists of 16 residues. CDR1 KGHSH and CDR2 LQKENI come from the germline V gene. J gave up 7 bases and V 6 bases, and 12 bases lay outside the gene matches. The CDR3: CASSQDRGRTSNEQFF. DNA of the CDR3: TGTGCCAGCTCTCAAGACAGGGGGCGCACGTCGAATGAGCAGTTCTTC.

The J gene is TRBJ2-7, the V gene TRBV6-5; 10 bases match TRBD2. CDR1 is MNHEY, CDR2 SVGAGI, per germline. V lost 6 bases and J lost 2; bases outside the gene matches: 7. CDR3 length: 15 residues. CDR3 protein: CASSLGTSATYEQYF. The CDR3 coding sequence is TGTGCCAGCAGCTTGGGGACTAGCGCGACCTACGAGCAGTACTTC.

The chain joins TRBV5-1 to TRBJ2-7; 15 positions agree with TRBD2. Per germline, CDR1 SGHRS and CDR2 YFSETQ. The junction had 6 bases not matched to a gene; V was cut back by 4 bases and J by 1 base. This CDR3 is built from 17 residues. The CDR3 DNA follows: TGCGCCAGCAGCCGGACTAGCGGGGGGGCGTCGTCCTACGAGCAGTACTTC. It translates to CASSRTSGGASSYEQYF.

The chain uses TRBV28 and TRBJ1-2; tentative D call: TRBD1 (5 bases). CDR3 size: 14 residues. CDR1 MDHEN and CDR2 SYDVKM come from the germline V gene. V gave up 8 bases and J gave up 0 bases, with 13 bases separating them. The CDR3 here is CASADGGTNYGYTF. For the CDR3, the DNA is TGTGCCAGCGCCGACGGGGGGACTAACTATGGCTACACCTTC.

The chain links TRBV7-2 to TRBJ2-1, with 10 nucleotides matching TRBD2. With 4 bases clipped from V and 8 bases from J, the junction kept 8 bases outside the gene matches. This CDR3 comprises 15 residues. CDR1 and CDR2 from the germline V gene are SGHTA and FQGNSA. CDR3 bases: TGTGCCAGCAGCTCGCTAGCGGGGGAAACCTATGAGCAGTTCTTC. It translates to CASSSLAGETYEQFF.

The chain is built from TRBV10-3 and TRBJ2-7, with TRBD2 matching over 12 bases. The CDR3 has 13 residues. V shed 10 bases, J shed 3 bases, and the junction held 4 bases outside the gene matches. In germline, CDR1 is ENHRY, CDR2 SYGVKD. The CDR3 loop reads CATRTSGNYEQYF. The CDR3 nucleotides are TGTGCCACCCGGACTAGCGGGAACTACGAGCAGTACTTC.

This clone was counted a few times. The chain links TRBV19 to TRBJ2-3; weak D call: TRBD2 (6 bases). The germline V and J ends were trimmed by 6 bases and 4 bases, with 11 bases remaining between them. CDR1 and CDR2 from the germline V gene are LNHDA and SQIVND (reference sequence). The CDR3 contains 13 residues. This CDR3 is CASSGGAADTQYF. Written as DNA, the CDR3 is TGTGCCAGTAGCGGCGGGGCCGCAGATACGCAGTATTTT.

The rearrangement links TRBV2 to TRBJ2-3, with D possibly matching TRBD2 (6 bases). CDR1 and CDR2 from the germline V gene are SNHLY and FYNNEI. CDR3 length: 16 residues. V lost 6 bases to trimming and J lost 2 bases, with 18 bases between them. The CDR3 loop is CASRPLLAPNTDTQYF. CDR3 sequence (DNA): TGTGCCAGCAGGCCGTTACTAGCACCGAACACAGATACGCAGTATTTT. Full variable domain (rest looked up from reference TRBV2 and TRBJ2-3): EPEVTQTPSHQVTQMGQEVILRCVPISNHLYFYWYRQILGQKVEFLVSFYNNEISEKSEIFDDQFSVERPDGSNFTLKIRSTKLEDSAMYFCASRPLLAPNTDTQYFGPGTRLTVL.

The chain combines TRBV7-9 with TRBJ2-1; weak D call: TRBD1 (6 bases). Between the trimmed V and J ends, which lost 3 bases and 10 bases, there was a span of 16 bases. Germline-derived CDR1 and CDR2 are SEHNR and FQNEAQ (reference sequence). The CDR3 covers 14 residues. For the CDR3, the DNA is TGTGCCAGCAGCTTGGCTGGGGGACACTTGGAGCAGTTCTTC. This sequence encodes CASSLAGGHLEQFF.

This chain links TRBV9 with TRBJ1-1; possibly TRBD1 for D (6 bases). V was cut by 4 bases and J by 5 bases, with 12 bases left in between. Germline V CDR1 and CDR2: SGDLS, YYNGEE. CDR3 size: 13 residues. Here the CDR3 DNA reads TGTGCCAGCAGCTGGGGGCAAGGGACTGAAGCTTTCTTT. It encodes CASSWGQGTEAFF.

This clone was detected only a few times. The chain uses TRBV5-5 and TRBJ2-7, with 11 bases that match TRBD1. CDR1 is SGHKS, CDR2 YYEKEE, per germline (reference sequence). V lost 0 bases, J lost 7 bases, and 6 bases stayed unmatched. This CDR3 has 15 residues. As DNA, the CDR3 is TGTGCCAGCAGCTTGGTGGACAGGGGGCTAGGGGAGCAGTACTTC. Protein: CASSLVDRGLGEQYF.

The chain uses TRBV7-2 and TRBJ1-4; no reliable D call. CDR1 SGHTA and CDR2 FQGNSA come from the germline V gene. The ends were cut back, 4 bases at V and 5 bases at J, with 8 bases in the middle. The CDR3 is 13 amino acids. In DNA, the CDR3 is TGTGCCAGCAGCTCCCCTCCCAATGAAAAACTGTTTTTT. This codes for CASSSPPNEKLFF.

The J gene is TRBJ1-5, the V gene TRBV18; D possibly corresponds to TRBD1 (6 bases). Trimming shortened V by 4 bases and J by 5 bases, and 15 bases separated the two germline ends. The germline V gene encodes CDR1 KGHSH and CDR2 LQKENI. The CDR3 contains 15 residues. For the CDR3, the DNA is TGTGCCAGCTCACTACTTGGGGGGGCTGATCAGCCCCAGCATTTT. Amino acid sequence: CASSLLGGADQPQHF. Full variable domain (rest looked up from reference TRBV18 and TRBJ1-5): NAGVMQNPRHLVRRRGQEARLRCSPMKGHSHVYWYRQLPEEGLKFMVYLQKENIIDESGMPKERFSAEFPKEGPSILRIQQVVRGDSAAYFCASSLLGGADQPQHFGDGTRLSIL.

CDR3 protein: CASKGPGTGHNEQFF. CDR3 coding DNA: TGTGCCAGTAAAGGCCCCGGGACAGGGCACAATGAGCAGTTCTTC. This chain connects TRBV19 to TRBJ2-1; TRBD1 matches at 9 bases. Germline V gene lookup returns CDR1 LNHDA and CDR2 SQIVND (reference sequence). V lost 7 bases and J lost 5; bases outside the gene matches: 9. This CDR3 contains 15 residues.

The chain uses TRBV3-1 (or the pseudogene TRBV3-2) and TRBJ2-3; 7 bases line up with TRBD2. The germline gives CDR1 LGHDT, CDR2 YNNKEL (reference sequence). Trimming cost V 0 bases and J 3 bases; bases outside gene matches: 12. The CDR3 sequence is 18 residues long. This CDR3 reads CASSQEGGGLPGTDTQYF. The CDR3 nucleotides read TGTGCCAGCAGCCAAGAAGGCGGGGGACTTCCGGGTACAGATACGCAGTATTTT.

This clone was observed a few times. V and J are TRBV29-1 and TRBJ2-5; unclear D gene. CDR1 SQVTM and CDR2 ANQGSEA come from the germline V gene. This CDR3 has 11 residues. The ends were cut back, 6 bases at V and 3 bases at J, with 8 bases in the middle. Here the CDR3 reads CSVTQKETQYF. CDR3 bases: TGCAGCGTAACACAGAAAGAGACCCAGTACTTC.